A selection of T cell receptor beta chains follows, all from one sample in a study of CD8 T cells in ankylosing spondylitis. Each CDR3 protein gets one entry after TCRdb re-called the 5' RACE reads with MiXCR. The top ten hold more than 3% of the sample, which has around 130,000 distinct CDR3 sequences, around 9% seen once. Material: blood, either unsorted or a sorted T cell fraction (not recorded which). The receptor source for this set is a male donor with ankylosing spondylitis or in good health (not recorded which). The CDR3 runs from the conserved cysteine through the conserved F or W. The order of the fields is clone size, J gene, D gene, V gene, CDR3 DNA, CDR3 protein. D genes are given only for firm matches. Some rows have no size entry. The others give once, few or many, or a class for an expanded clone.

. | TRBJ2-5 | . | TRBV18 | TGTGCCAGCTCACGGGCAAGACAAGAGACCCAGTACTTC | CASSRARQETQYF
few | TRBJ1-3 | TRBD1 | TRBV7-2 | TGTGCCAGCAGCCCCACTGGACAGGCCGGAAACACCATATATTTT | CASSPTGQAGNTIYF
. | TRBJ2-6 | . | TRBV5-1 | TGCGCCAGCAGCTTGGACACAGGATCTGGGGCCAACGTCCTGACTTTC | CASSLDTGSGANVLTF
many | TRBJ2-1 | TRBD1 | TRBV19 | TGTGCCAGTAGTAATGGGGCCGGGACAGGGGTCTCCTACAATGAGCAGTTCTTC | CASSNGAGTGVSYNEQFF
many | TRBJ2-5 | TRBD1 | TRBV28 | TGTGCCAGCAGTGAAGGGACAGGGAAAAAGACCCAGTACTTC | CASSEGTGKKTQYF
few | TRBJ2-6 | TRBD1 | TRBV12-3/TRBV12-4 | TGTGCCAGCAGTGCCCGGGACAGGGTTTATTCTGGGGCCAACGTCCTGACTTTC | CASSARDRVYSGANVLTF
. | TRBJ2-1 | TRBD2 | TRBV18 | TGTGCCAGCTCACCACCGTCCAGCGGGAGCTCCTACAATGAGCAGTTCTTC | CASSPPSSGSSYNEQFF
many | TRBJ1-6 | . | TRBV7-2 | TGTGCCAGCAGCTTAGCGAGGGCAGAACTCCACTTT | CASSLARAELHF
many | TRBJ2-5 | TRBD1 | TRBV12-3/TRBV12-4 | TGTGCCAGCAGTCCCGAGGGACAGGGGGCCCGTGAGACCCAGTACTTC | CASSPEGQGARETQYF
many | TRBJ2-1 | . | TRBV7-2 | TGTGCCAGCAGCTCCGCAGAAGAGCAGTTCTTC | CASSSAEEQFF
few | TRBJ2-6 | TRBD1 | TRBV30 | TGTGCCTGGATAGCCGGGACAGGGTTTTCTGGGGCCAACGTCCTGACTTTC | CAWIAGTGFSGANVLTF
many | TRBJ2-1 | TRBD2 | TRBV24-1 | TGTGCCACCAGTGACCATCTAGCGGGAGGTACCAATGAGCAGTTCTTC | CATSDHLAGGTNEQFF
many | TRBJ2-1 | . | TRBV4-2 | TGTGCCAGCAGCCAACTGGGGCCATACAATGAGCAGTTCTTC | CASSQLGPYNEQFF
many | TRBJ1-4 | . | TRBV7-2 | TGTGCCAGCAGCTCGGGGACAACTCCAAATGAAAAACTGTTTTTT | CASSSGTTPNEKLFF
many | TRBJ2-2 | TRBD2 | TRBV5-1 | TGCGCCAGCAGCTTGGCCTTGGTAGCGGGAGGGCCGACGAACACCGGGGAGCTGTTTTTT | CASSLALVAGGPTNTGELFF
many | TRBJ2-5 | TRBD2 | TRBV12-3/TRBV12-4 | TGTGCCAGCAGCTTTGGCCCGGGAGGCGAGACCCAGTACTTC | CASSFGPGGETQYF
many | TRBJ2-6 | . | TRBV28 | TGTGCCAGCGGATTCTCTGGGGCCAACGTCCTGACTTTC | CASGFSGANVLTF
few | TRBJ2-2 | TRBD1 | TRBV7-3 | TGTGCCAGCGCAGGGGGCGAGGACACCGGGGAGCTGTTTTTT | CASAGGEDTGELFF
many | TRBJ2-2 | . | TRBV7-2 | TGTGCCAGCAGCAAGGGGACACCGAACACCGGGGAGCTGTTTTTT | CASSKGTPNTGELFF
few | TRBJ2-1 | TRBD2 | TRBV7-3 | TGTGCCAGCAGCGAACTAGCGGGAGTCCTCAATGAGCAGTTCTTC | CASSELAGVLNEQFF
once | TRBJ2-1 | TRBD2 | TRBV29-1 | TGCAGCGTTGAAGATCGAGGCGGGAGTCTCCCCTACAATGAGCAGTTCTTC | CSVEDRGGSLPYNEQFF
many | TRBJ1-1 | . | TRBV28 | TGTGCCAGCATCACCAGCAGTATGAACACTGAAGCTTTCTTT | CASITSSMNTEAFF
many | TRBJ2-7 | TRBD2 | TRBV5-4 | TGTGCCAGCAGCGTCGGGACTAGCGGGAGATACGAGCAGTACTTC | CASSVGTSGRYEQYF
. | TRBJ2-7 | . | TRBV3-1 | TGTGCCAGCAGCTCCCTGGCGCTGCAGTACTTC | CASSSLALQYF
many | TRBJ2-7 | . | TRBV27 | TGTGCCAGCAGTTTGACGGTTAGGCAGTCCTACGAGCAGTACTTC | CASSLTVRQSYEQYF
. | TRBJ2-3 | . | TRBV20-1 | TGCAGTGCCCCCCAGGGAGATACGCAGTATTTT | CSAPQGDTQYF
many | TRBJ1-6 | . | TRBV7-8 | TGTGCCGGATCCGTTTCCCCAACTTCACCCCTCCACTTT | CAGSVSPTSPLHF
many | TRBJ2-5 | . | TRBV7-2 | TGTGCCAGCAGCTTAGTGGGGAAAGAGACCCAGTACTTC | CASSLVGKETQYF
many | TRBJ2-6 | . | TRBV7-2 | TGTGCCAGCAGCTTAGGGGGCTCTGGGGCCAACGTCCTGACTTTC | CASSLGGSGANVLTF
many | TRBJ2-7 | . | TRBV5-1 | TGCGCCAGCAGCGGGCAGGGGAAGGTTTACGAGCAGTACTTC | CASSGQGKVYEQYF
many | TRBJ1-1 | . | TRBV5-1 | TGCGCCAGCAGCTGGGGGGGATGGGGCAGGGCTGAAGCTTTCTTT | CASSWGGWGRAEAFF
many | TRBJ2-1 | TRBD2 | TRBV7-2 | TGTGCCAGCAGCAGCTCGACAGCGGGAGGGGGGGATAAGCAGTTCTTC | CASSSSTAGGGDKQFF
many | TRBJ1-5 | . | TRBV28 | TGTGCCAGCAACACCGAAGGGGTTTTGTCTCAGCCCCAGCATTTT | CASNTEGVLSQPQHF
many | TRBJ2-7 | TRBD2 | TRBV20-1 | TGCAGTGCTAGTAGGACTAGCGGGAGAACGTCCCACGAGCAGTACTTC | CSASRTSGRTSHEQYF
few | TRBJ2-2 | . | TRBV5-1 | TGCGCCAGCAGCTTGGTTTCCGGGACCGCCGACGCCGGGGAGCTGTTTTTT | CASSLVSGTADAGELFF
. | TRBJ2-2 | TRBD2 | TRBV9 | TGTGCCAGCAGCCCTGGGTCTAGCGGGACCTACACCGGGGAGCTGTTTTTT | CASSPGSSGTYTGELFF
many | TRBJ2-2 | . | TRBV5-1 | TGCGCCAGCAGCTTTCTTCTAGCGACAAACACCGGGGAGCTGTTTTTT | CASSFLLATNTGELFF
. | TRBJ2-3 | TRBD1 | TRBV7-2 | TGTGCCAGCAGCTTAGGGGGACAGGGGACAGATACGCAGTATTTT | CASSLGGQGTDTQYF
. | TRBJ2-5 | . | TRBV6-2/TRBV6-3 | TGTGCCAGCAGGACCGGGAGATTCCAAGAGACCCAGTACTTC | CASRTGRFQETQYF
many | TRBJ2-3 | . | TRBV7-2 | TGTGCCAGCAGTTTAGGGGCTAGCACAGATACGCAGTATTTT | CASSLGASTDTQYF
few | TRBJ1-5 | . | TRBV12-3/TRBV12-4 | TGTGCCAGCAGCCGTGGACGCCAAGATCAGCCCCAGCATTTT | CASSRGRQDQPQHF
many | TRBJ1-5 | . | TRBV20-1 | TGCAGTGCTAGAGATCTAGGGAGTAGCAATCAGCCCCAGCATTTT | CSARDLGSSNQPQHF
. | TRBJ2-3 | . | TRBV28 | TGTGCCAGCAGTAACCCCGGGACTCGAGGTGGAGATACGCAGTATTTT | CASSNPGTRGGDTQYF
few | TRBJ2-5 | TRBD2 | TRBV20-1 | TGCAGTGCTCGGCTAGCGGGAAATAGAGAGACCCAGTACTTC | CSARLAGNRETQYF
few | TRBJ2-5 | TRBD1 | TRBV5-6 | TGTGCCAGCAGTCCGGACAGGAGTGATTTCAGAGAGACCCAGTACTTC | CASSPDRSDFRETQYF
. | TRBJ2-1 | TRBD2 | TRBV7-2 | TGTGCCAGCAGCCAAAGGACTAGCGGGAGGAACAATGAGCAGTTCTTC | CASSQRTSGRNNEQFF
many | TRBJ2-3 | TRBD1 | TRBV29-1 | TGCAGCGTTGATAGCCAGGGGGTTGGAGATACGCAGTATTTT | CSVDSQGVGDTQYF
. | TRBJ2-7 | TRBD1 | TRBV7-9 | TGTGCCAGCAGCTTAGGACAGGGTCACGGCTACGAGCAGTACTTC | CASSLGQGHGYEQYF